One and the same sample provided the 20 T cell receptor beta chains below, sequenced in a study of blood T cell repertoires in COVID-19. The method was immunoSEQ multiplex PCR; TCRdb's version includes in-frame clones alone and lacks a portion of them. This table has over 200,000 clones, roughly 90% appearing once. Sequences were obtained from PBMCs or T cells enriched from blood (not recorded which). These receptors came from a man between 18 and 35 years old with acute COVID-19.

The CDR3 bases are TGCAGCCCCATAGGGAGCCTCCAAGAGACCCAGTACTTC. Translated, it gives CSPIGSLQETQYF. The chain uses TRBV29-1 and TRBJ2-5; possibly TRBD2 for D (5 bases). CDR3 length: 13 residues. The ends were cut back, 8 bases at V and 1 base at J, with 14 bases in the middle. Germline-derived CDR1 and CDR2 are SQVTM and ANQGSEA.

This clone was seen only a few times. The chain employs TRBV20-1 and TRBJ1-1; D is possibly TRBD1 (5 bases). This CDR3 spans 14 amino acids. Germline-derived CDR1 and CDR2 are DFQATT and SNEGSKA (reference sequence). With 3 bases removed from V and 2 bases from J, the gap between germline ends came to 13 bases. In DNA form, the CDR3 reads TGCAGTGCTAGTAGCGGGCAGGGTAACACTGAAGCTTTCTTT. This gives the protein CSASSGQGNTEAFF.

The V call is TRBV6-5, the J call TRBJ2-2; 8 positions agree with TRBD2. Germline-derived CDR1 and CDR2 are MNHEY and SVGAGI. J was trimmed by 4 bases and V by 2 bases; bases with no gene match: 3. The CDR3 runs to 15 residues. The CDR3 DNA reads TGTGCCAGCAGTTACCTAAGCGGGAGCACCGGGGAGCTGTTTTTT. Residues: CASSYLSGSTGELFF.

The genes are TRBV7-9 and TRBJ2-7; 12 nucleotides line up with TRBD2. Germline loops: CDR1 SEHNR, CDR2 FQNEAQ (reference sequence). The CDR3 length is 17 residues. With 1 base clipped from V and 3 bases from J, the junction kept 7 bases outside the gene matches. The CDR3 region is CASSLGASGRAVYEQYF. CDR3 coding DNA: TGTGCCAGCAGCTTAGGGGCTAGCGGGAGGGCCGTCTACGAGCAGTACTTC.

The table lists this clone with a count of one. The CDR3 loop reads CASSLTDRVAEAFF. The DNA for the CDR3 is TGTGCCAGCAGTCTGACTGACAGGGTGGCTGAAGCTTTCTTT. This chain uses TRBV28 with TRBJ1-1; 7 positions match TRBD1. After removal of 5 bases from V and 6 bases from J, the junction contained 9 bases not matched to a gene. The germline V gene has CDR1 MDHEN and CDR2 SYDVKM. This CDR3 spans 14 amino acids.

The genes are TRBV10-3 and TRBJ2-5; 8 positions agree with TRBD2. J lost 0 bases, V lost 6 bases, and 12 bases had no gene match. CDR1 is ENHRY and CDR2 is SYGVKD in the germline V gene. This CDR3 spans 17 amino acids. Here the CDR3 reads CAISEGNSGAYQETQYF. The DNA for the CDR3 is TGTGCCATCAGCGAGGGAAATAGCGGGGCGTACCAAGAGACCCAGTACTTC.

V and J are TRBV3-1 (or the pseudogene TRBV3-2) and TRBJ2-1; 8 bases align to TRBD2. Trimming cost V 1 base and J 10 bases; bases outside gene matches: 9. Germline V gene data show CDR1 as LGHDT and CDR2 as YNNKEL (reference sequence). This CDR3 spans 15 amino acids. CDR3 nucleotide sequence: TGTGCCAGCAGCCAAGCTCTAGCGGGCCCCAAGGAGCAGTTCTTC. This translates into CASSQALAGPKEQFF.

This clone was seen only once. The chain employs TRBV19 and TRBJ1-1; the D gene is possibly TRBD1 (6 bases). This CDR3 has 13 residues. V was trimmed by 9 bases and J by 0 bases, leaving 11 bases between them. Germline V gene sequence: CDR1 LNHDA, CDR2 SQIVND (reference sequence). The CDR3 coding sequence is TGTGCCAGCGGGCGGGGGCTGAACACTGAAGCTTTCTTT. Amino acid sequence: CASGRGLNTEAFF.

The chain is built from TRBV4-2 and TRBJ2-7, with D possibly matching TRBD1 (6 bases). CDR1 is LGHNA and CDR2 is YNFKEQ in the germline V gene. The CDR3 contains 14 residues. The V end lost 1 base, the J end lost 0 bases, and 7 bases lay between the germline ends. DNA of the CDR3: TGTGCCAGCAGCCAAGTGGACAGCTCCTACGAGCAGTACTTC. Amino acids: CASSQVDSSYEQYF.

This clone was observed a single time. V is TRBV7-9 and J is TRBJ2-7; D uncertain. The CDR3 spans 11 residues. Germline V gives CDR1 SEHNR, CDR2 FQNEAQ (reference sequence). The germline V and J ends were trimmed by 9 bases and 3 bases, with 9 bases remaining between them. The CDR3 spells CASSGDYEQYF. The CDR3 DNA is TGTGCCAGTTCCGGAGACTACGAGCAGTACTTC.

V usage is TRBV7-2 and J usage is TRBJ2-4, with D hard to call. Germline V gives CDR1 SGHTA, CDR2 FQGNSA. There are 15 residues in the CDR3. Trimming removed 4 bases from V and 0 bases from J, with 10 bases in between. CDR3 sequence (DNA): TGTGCCAGCAGCTACCGGAGTGGAGCCAAAAACATTCAGTACTTC. Its protein is CASSYRSGAKNIQYF.

The rearrangement links TRBV11-3 to TRBJ2-1; 9 bases fit TRBD2. Looked up from germline, CDR1 is SGHNT and CDR2 is YENEEA. This CDR3 region has 15 residues. The V segment lost 4 bases and the J segment 4 bases; nucleotides outside the gene matches: 5. This chain's CDR3 is CASSSRLAEYNEQFF. As DNA, the CDR3 is TGTGCCAGCAGCTCTCGACTAGCGGAATACAATGAGCAGTTCTTC.

The V and J genes are TRBV3-1 (or the pseudogene TRBV3-2) and TRBJ1-3; unclear D gene. The germline V gene has CDR1 LGHDT and CDR2 YNNKEL (reference sequence). V was pared by 1 base and J by 1 base, with 8 bases between. The CDR3 has 15 amino acids. The DNA for the CDR3 is TGTGCCAGCAGCCAAGTGGTACTTTCTGGAAACACCATATATTTT. As protein: CASSQVVLSGNTIYF.

This clone was observed once. This CDR3 is CASSPADRDPDGYTF. CDR3 nucleotide sequence: TGTGCCAGCAGCCCCGCCGACAGGGATCCAGATGGCTACACCTTC. The chain combines TRBV4-2 with TRBJ1-2; 7 bases fit TRBD1. The germline V gene encodes CDR1 LGHNA and CDR2 YNFKEQ. Unmatched junction bases numbered 11, after V lost 4 bases and J lost 6 bases. This CDR3 comprises 15 residues.

As concerns this clone: A read error may be the cause here, since a much bigger clone is one base away. The gene calls are TRBV9 and TRBJ2-1; 8 nucleotides align to TRBD1. In germline, CDR1 is SGDLS, CDR2 YYNGEE. J gave up 6 bases and V 4 bases, and 3 bases lay outside the gene matches. CDR3 length: 13 amino acids. CDR3 coding DNA: TGTGCCAGCAGCTATGGACAGGGCAATGAGCAGTTCTTC. This translates into CASSYGQGNEQFF.

This clone was counted ten times or more. Other nucleotide sequences from this sample produce the same CDR3. This sequence joins TRBV29-1 and TRBJ2-2, with TRBD1 matching 9 bases. CDR3 length: 12 residues. Trimming at V came to 6 bases and at J to 5 bases, leaving 1 base not matched to a gene. Germline V gene lookup returns CDR1 SQVTM and CDR2 ANQGSEA. The CDR3 protein is CSVTGGTGELFF. Here the CDR3 DNA reads TGCAGCGTGACAGGGGGGACCGGGGAGCTGTTTTTT.

The chain links TRBV29-1 to TRBJ2-7; TRBD1 matches 9 bases. Germline lookup yields CDR1 SQVTM and CDR2 ANQGSEA. The CDR3 runs 14 residues. Germline trimming cut 6 bases from V and 1 base from J; bases unmatched to any gene: 7. The DNA for the CDR3 is TGCAGCGTCGTAGACAGGGGGATTTCCTACGAGCAGTACTTC. Its protein is CSVVDRGISYEQYF.

DNA of the CDR3: TGTGCCAGCAGCCCCAGCGGACAGTTGAACACTGAAGCTTTCTTT. Protein sequence: CASSPSGQLNTEAFF. The chain links TRBV6-5 to TRBJ1-1; a weak D match, TRBD1 (6 bases). The V and J ends lost 6 bases and 0 bases respectively, with 14 bases between them. The CDR3 length is 15 residues. Germline V CDR1 and CDR2: MNHEY, SVGAGI.

The CDR3 region has the DNA TGTGCCAGCAGTTCGGGACAGGGGGAATATTCACCCCTCCACTTT. Translated, it gives CASSSGQGEYSPLHF. The chain couples TRBV28 to TRBJ1-6, with 11 bases fitting TRBD1. After removal of 4 bases from V and 8 bases from J, the junction contained 4 bases not matched to a gene. This CDR3 is built from 15 residues. Germline CDR1 is MDHEN and CDR2 is SYDVKM.

This clone was seen a single time. The sample holds other DNA sequences that translate to the same CDR3. This chain links TRBV28 with TRBJ1-5; no clear D. CDR1 and CDR2 (germline): MDHEN, SYDVKM. This CDR3 is 15 amino acids long. Trimming took 5 bases from V and 0 from J, leaving 11 bases between them. CDR3 amino acids: CASSPEGYSNQPQHF. CDR3 in DNA: TGTGCCAGCAGTCCCGAGGGCTATAGCAATCAGCCCCAGCATTTT. Together with reference TRBV28 and TRBJ1-5, the CDR3 gives the full variable domain: DVKVTQSSRYLVKRTGEKVFLECVQDMDHENMFWYRQDPGLGLRLIYFSYDVKMKEKGDIPEGYSVSREKKERFSLILESASTNQTSMYLCASSPEGYSNQPQHFGDGTRLSIL.